This T cell receptor beta chain was recorded in a study of T cells in pancreatic ductal adenocarcinoma. Germline loops: CDR1 SGHTA, CDR2 FQGNSA. The CDR3 runs to 15 residues. V gave up 5 bases and J gave up 4 bases, with 15 bases separating them. Method: immunoSEQ multiplex PCR; TCRdb's copy keeps in-frame clones and lacks some. Of more than 25,000 clones in the sample, more than 90% are singletons; the top ten hold less than 2.5%. The selected patients with pancreatic ductal adenocarcinoma had surgery but no neoadjuvant therapy. The source is a human donor with pancreatic ductal adenocarcinoma. The chain is built from TRBV7-2 and TRBJ1-5; D gene unclear. Input material: PBMCs. The CDR3 nucleotides are TGTGCCAGCAGCGTTACAAGGTTGGGGAATCAGCCCCAGCATTTT. Residues: CASSVTRLGNQPQHF.